These 15 T cell receptor beta chains share one sample of origin, sequenced in a study of T cells of healthy individuals. Each CDR3 protein gets one entry after TCRdb re-called the 5' RACE reads with MiXCR. The table shows around 100,000 distinct CDR3 sequences, with approximately 18% occurring only once. The receptor set was obtained from a human donor in good health.

The rearrangement uses TRBV4-1 and TRBJ2-7; D is undetermined. V lost 7 bases, J lost 5 bases, and 21 bases lay in between. There are 15 residues in the CDR3. Germline loops: CDR1 MGHRA, CDR2 YSYEKL. Here the CDR3 reads CASTRTRLHADEQYF. The CDR3 DNA reads as TGCGCCAGCACCAGGACGAGGCTTCATGCGGACGAGCAGTACTTC.

In regard to this clonotype: The final CDR3 position lacks the conserved phenylalanine or tryptophan, pointing to a likely read error. The chain recombines TRBV5-4 with TRBJ2-3; D perhaps matches TRBD2 (6 bases). Germline loops: CDR1 SGHNT, CDR2 YYREEE (reference sequence). The V end lost 2 bases, the J end lost 1 base, and 14 bases lay between the germline ends. The CDR3 has 16 amino acids. The CDR3 nucleotides read TGTGCCAGCAGCTTTAGACAGCGGGCTCGCACAGATACGCAGTATTTG. Its protein product is CASSFRQRARTDTQYL.

The gene calls are TRBV5-1 and TRBJ1-6; D gene uncertain. CDR1 SGHRS and CDR2 YFSETQ come from the germline V gene. V was shortened by 4 bases and J by 10 bases, with 12 bases between the two germline ends. CDR3 size: 13 residues. The CDR3 coding sequence is TGCGCCAGCAGCGATTCAGGATTCTCACCCCTCCACTTT. It specifies CASSDSGFSPLHF.

This clonotype was counted ten times or more. The gene calls are TRBV7-2 and TRBJ2-1; the D is unclear. The CDR3 contains 14 residues. The germline gives CDR1 SGHTA, CDR2 FQGNSA. Trimming removed 1 base at V and 4 bases at J, with 8 bases between. The CDR3 protein is CASSLDPIYNEQFF. The DNA for the CDR3 is TGTGCCAGCAGCTTAGATCCGATTTACAATGAGCAGTTCTTC.

The chain links TRBV6-2 or TRBV6-3 to TRBJ2-7, with no clear D. The CDR3 contains 11 residues. The germline CDR1 and CDR2 sequences are MNHEY and SVGEGT. Deletions cut 6 bases from V and 4 bases from J, with 7 bases between. The CDR3 DNA is TGTGCCAGCAGGACACAGTACGAGCAGTACTTC. Translated: CASRTQYEQYF.

This clonotype was seen at least ten times. The rearrangement links TRBV11-2 to TRBJ2-5, with 7 bases lining up with TRBD2. After removal of 5 bases from V and 6 bases from J, the junction contained 12 bases not matched to a gene. The CDR3 loop spans 15 amino acids. CDR1 is SGHAT and CDR2 is FQNNGV in the germline V gene. The CDR3 sequence is CASSRAVRGLKTQYF. CDR3 DNA sequence: TGTGCCAGCAGCCGGGCGGTGCGGGGGTTAAAGACCCAGTACTTC.

This clonotype has a count of ten or more. The CDR3 is CSARDLDRGRGEQYF. DNA for the CDR3: TGCAGTGCTAGAGATCTCGACAGGGGACGCGGCGAGCAGTACTTC. This chain connects TRBV20-1 to TRBJ2-7; TRBD1 agrees at 8 bases. Trimming removed 0 bases from V and 6 bases from J; junction bases left unmatched: 10. This CDR3 spans 15 amino acids. CDR1 and CDR2 (germline): DFQATT, SNEGSKA (reference sequence).

V and J are TRBV5-4 and TRBJ1-1; D not certain. The CDR3 is 12 residues long. Trimming stripped 4 bases from V and 5 bases from J, with 9 bases between. Germline CDR1 and CDR2: SGHNT and YYREEE (reference sequence). The CDR3: CASSGIGTEAFF. DNA for the CDR3: TGTGCCAGCAGCGGGATAGGGACTGAAGCTTTCTTT.

The sample holds many counts of this clonotype. This chain uses TRBV13 with TRBJ2-5; 8 bases match TRBD2. Germline values: CDR1 PRHDT, CDR2 FYEKMQ (reference sequence). The CDR3 is made up of 14 amino acids. The V and J ends lost 5 bases and 5 bases, in that order; junction bases with no gene match: 7. The CDR3 bases are TGTGCCAGCAGCCGCTGGGCGGGGGGTGAGACCCAGTACTTC. Protein sequence: CASSRWAGGETQYF.

This clonotype was counted ten times or more. This chain links TRBV12-3 or TRBV12-4 with TRBJ2-3; unclear D gene. V lost 7 bases and J 1 base, leaving 9 bases between the germline ends. This CDR3 spans 13 amino acids. CDR3 sequence (DNA): TGTGCCAGCACAAGACGGGGCACAGATACGCAGTATTTT. The encoded protein is CASTRRGTDTQYF.

This clonotype was seen once. The rearrangement uses TRBV7-9 and TRBJ2-1; 10 bases are a match to TRBD2. Germline values: CDR1 SEHNR, CDR2 FQNEAQ (reference sequence). The CDR3 is made up of 17 amino acids. V lost 1 base to trimming and J lost 6 bases; unmatched junction nucleotides: 9. Here the CDR3 DNA reads TGTGCCAGCAGCTTAGGGGGAGGGACTAGCGTCTTCAATGAGCAGTTCTTC. It translates to CASSLGGGTSVFNEQFF.

The V gene is TRBV6-2 or TRBV6-3, the J gene TRBJ2-5; TRBD2 aligns across 11 bases. Germline CDR1 MNHEY, CDR2 SVGEGT. V was pared by 6 bases and J by 1 base, with 10 bases of the junction left unmatched. This CDR3 has 17 residues. The CDR3 nucleotides read TGTGCCAGCAGGACCCTCTATACTAGCGGGGGCCAAGAGACCCAGTACTTC. As protein: CASRTLYTSGGQETQYF.

A word on this clonotype: The germline gene is not matched at one end of the junction; a read error may be the cause. The gene calls are TRBV7-7 and TRBJ2-1; TRBD2 is a possible D gene (6 bases). The CDR3 totals 14 residues. Germline V gives CDR1 SSHAT, CDR2 FNYEAQ (reference sequence). The CDR3 DNA follows: TGTGCTAGCAGCCCGGGGACTTTCTACAATGAGCAGTTCTTC. It specifies CASSPGTFYNEQFF.

This clonotype has at least ten counts. The DNA of the CDR3 is TGTGCCAGCAGTTTCGACGCCACGGCTGAAGCTTTCTTT. Its protein product is CASSFDATAEAFF. This chain uses TRBV12-3 or TRBV12-4 with TRBJ1-1; the D is unclear. V was pared by 3 bases and J by 6 bases, with 11 bases between. The length of the CDR3 is 13 residues.

This clonotype was seen at least ten times. V gene TRBV20-1 combines with J gene TRBJ2-3, with a weak D call TRBD2 (5 bases). V lost 6 bases to trimming and J lost 7 bases, with 14 bases between them. Germline V CDR1 and CDR2: DFQATT, SNEGSKA (reference sequence). CDR3 length: 12 residues. This CDR3 reads CSATTGGYTQYF. The DNA of the CDR3 is TGCAGTGCCACGACCGGCGGGTATACGCAGTATTTT.